These 25 T cell receptor beta chains share one sample of origin, sequenced in a study of cytomegalovirus exposure and HLA in healthy donors. The PCR was carried out with 60 Vbeta primers and 13 Jbeta primers. Some clones are missing from TCRdb's copy, which holds only in-frame ones; the method was immunoSEQ multiplex PCR. The sample has 190,000 or so clones; 82% are singletons. The sequenced sample consisted of PBMCs. These receptors originate from a boy aged 2 to 9 in good health and CMV-seronegative.

The rearrangement joins TRBV18 to TRBJ1-1; the match to TRBD1 covers 8 bases. Germline V CDR1 and CDR2: KGHSH, LQKENI. The J segment lost 3 bases and the V segment lost 3 bases, leaving 3 bases of the junction unmatched. The CDR3 length is 14 residues. The CDR3 loop is CASSPTDRDTEAFF. In nucleotides, the CDR3 is TGTGCCAGCTCACCGACGGACAGGGACACTGAAGCTTTCTTT.

The CDR3 spells CAWRGRGSYEQYF. The CDR3 nucleotides are TGTGCCTGGAGGGGCAGGGGATCCTACGAGCAGTACTTC. The chain has TRBV30 and TRBJ2-7; D is perhaps TRBD1 (6 bases). The CDR3 is 13 amino acids. Deletions cut 3 bases from V and 1 base from J, with 10 bases between. CDR1 is GTSNPN and CDR2 is SVGIG in the germline V gene (reference sequence).

A single count supports this clone. The V call is TRBV10-3, the J call TRBJ2-5; a possible D gene is TRBD2 (6 bases). V shed 6 bases and J shed 4 bases, with 12 bases lying between them. The CDR3 contains 13 residues. The germline CDR1 and CDR2 sequences are ENHRY and SYGVKD. In DNA form, the CDR3 reads TGTGCCATCAGCGGACCCGGGGGAGAGACCCAGTACTTC. This codes for CAISGPGGETQYF.

This clone was seen a single time. This rearrangement joins TRBV4-1 to TRBJ2-3, with D maybe TRBD2 (6 bases). This CDR3 is 13 amino acids long. In germline, CDR1 is MGHRA, CDR2 YSYEKL. V was pared by 3 bases and J by 8 bases, with 12 bases between. CDR3 sequence reads: CASSHPGELTQYF. CDR3 nucleotides: TGCGCCAGCAGCCACCCGGGAGAACTTACGCAGTATTTT.

The V call is TRBV5-1, the J call TRBJ2-5; TRBD1 is a possible D gene (5 bases). Germline V gene data show CDR1 as SGHRS and CDR2 as YFSETQ. The CDR3 runs to 16 residues. The V gene lost 5 bases and the J gene lost 4 bases, with 21 bases spanning the gap. The CDR3 spells CASSPLGGAGGETQYF. The CDR3 bases are TGCGCCAGCAGTCCCTTGGGTGGGGCAGGCGGAGAGACCCAGTACTTC.

This clone was found once. The chain couples TRBV6-5 to TRBJ1-3; no firm D call. Germline loops: CDR1 MNHEY, CDR2 SVGAGI. Trimming took off 0 bases at V and 3 bases at J, with 6 bases between the two ends. The CDR3 is made up of 14 amino acids. The CDR3 DNA is TGTGCCAGCAGTTACTCAGGGAGTGGAAACACCATATATTTT. Encoded protein: CASSYSGSGNTIYF.

J is TRBJ2-7 and V is TRBV11-1; TRBD2 matches 7 bases. The J segment lost 6 bases and the V segment lost 1 base, leaving 12 bases of the junction unmatched. Germline loops: CDR1 SGHAT, CDR2 FQDESV (reference sequence). The CDR3 has 16 residues. The CDR3 DNA sequence: TGTGCCAGCAGCTTAGGCCTGACTAGCACGACTACCGAGCAGTACTTC. Residues: CASSLGLTSTTTEQYF.

The chain combines TRBV7-9 with TRBJ1-2; 9 bases match TRBD1. Germline V lookup: CDR1 SEHNR, CDR2 FQNEAQ (reference sequence). The CDR3 runs 15 residues. V was clipped by 5 bases and J by 3 bases; unmatched bases: 7. CDR3 sequence (DNA): TGTGCCAGCAGCCTGGGACAGGGTATCGACTATGGCTACACCTTC. This sequence encodes CASSLGQGIDYGYTF.

The genes are TRBV2 and TRBJ2-1, with TRBD2 identical over 9 bases. The CDR3 has 14 residues. After removal of 4 bases from V and 8 bases from J, the junction contained 6 bases not matched to a gene. CDR1 is SNHLY and CDR2 is FYNNEI in the germline V gene. The CDR3 loop reads CASSGAGGPDEQFF. The CDR3 region has the DNA TGTGCCAGCAGTGGTGCGGGGGGGCCTGATGAGCAGTTCTTC.

The V call is TRBV4-2, the J call TRBJ1-1, with no clear D. Between the trimmed V and J ends, which lost 3 bases and 5 bases, there was a span of 7 bases. The CDR3 runs to 12 residues. In germline, CDR1 is LGHNA, CDR2 YNFKEQ. CDR3 amino acids: CASSQVQTEAFF. In nucleotides, the CDR3 is TGTGCCAGCAGCCAGGTCCAGACTGAAGCTTTCTTT.

The chain recombines TRBV19 with TRBJ2-1, with TRBD2 matching 10 bases. V was pared by 4 bases and J by 2 bases, with 5 bases of the junction left unmatched. The CDR3 runs to 16 residues. In germline, CDR1 is LNHDA, CDR2 SQIVND (reference sequence). The CDR3 nucleotides read TGTGCCAGTAGTACATATAGCGGGGGGCCCTACAATGAGCAGTTCTTC. Translated: CASSTYSGGPYNEQFF. The full variable domain, with the rest looked up from reference TRBV19 and TRBJ2-1, is DGGITQSPKYLFRKEGQNVTLSCEQNLNHDAMYWYRQDPGQGLRLIYYSQIVNDFQKGDIAEGYSVSREKKESFPLTVTSAQKNPTAFYLCASSTYSGGPYNEQFFGPGTRLTVL.

V is TRBV11-2 and J is TRBJ2-7; the match to TRBD2 covers 9 bases. Looked up from germline, CDR1 is SGHAT and CDR2 is FQNNGV. CDR3 size: 16 residues. Trimming took 0 bases from V and 2 from J; bases not matched to a gene: 5. The CDR3 DNA sequence: TGTGCCAGCAGCTTAGATAGCGGGGGTTTCCCCTACGAGCAGTACTTC. Residues: CASSLDSGGFPYEQYF.

This clone was observed a handful of times. This sequence joins TRBV11-2 and TRBJ1-2; 7 nucleotides line up with TRBD1. CDR3 length: 14 residues. Germline values: CDR1 SGHAT, CDR2 FQNNGV. The V gene end was trimmed by 5 bases and the J gene end by 6 bases; junction bases not matched to a gene: 9. The CDR3 DNA reads TGTGCCAGCAGCCGACTCCTAGGGGGCGATGGCTACACCTTC. It encodes CASSRLLGGDGYTF. Together with reference TRBV11-2 and TRBJ1-2, the CDR3 gives the full variable domain: EAGVAQSPRYKIIEKRQSVAFWCNPISGHATLYWYQQILGQGPKLLIQFQNNGVVDDSQLPKDRFSAERLKGVDSTLKIQPAKLEDSAVYLCASSRLLGGDGYTFGSGTRLTVV.

This chain joins TRBV4-3 and TRBJ2-3; 8 bases map to TRBD1. V lost 1 base to trimming and J lost 3 bases; unmatched junction nucleotides: 9. The V gene's germline CDR1 is LGHNA and CDR2 YSLEER. This CDR3 is 17 amino acids long. Here the CDR3 reads CASSQVRGQGQTDTQYF. DNA of the CDR3: TGCGCCAGCAGCCAAGTCAGGGGGCAGGGCCAGACAGATACGCAGTATTTT.

The table lists this clone with a count of one. The chain combines TRBV5-5 with TRBJ1-2; 7 bases map to TRBD1. The CDR3 runs to 16 residues. The germline CDR1 and CDR2 sequences are SGHKS and YYEKEE (reference sequence). J gave up 2 bases and V 4 bases, and 11 bases lay outside the gene matches. The CDR3 DNA reads as TGTGCCAGCAGCACCATAACGGGACAGCCAAACTATGGCTACACCTTC. Its translation is CASSTITGQPNYGYTF.

The genes are TRBV27 and TRBJ1-2; 8 bases fit TRBD1. The V segment lost 6 bases and the J segment 7 bases; nucleotides outside the gene matches: 13. Germline CDR1 is MNHEY and CDR2 is SMNVEV (reference sequence). This CDR3 region has 15 residues. CDR3 sequence reads: CASSLYSGGVGGYTF. The DNA for the CDR3 is TGTGCCAGCAGCCTATACTCAGGGGGCGTCGGTGGCTACACCTTC.

The V and J genes are TRBV19 and TRBJ2-2; TRBD1 aligns across 10 bases. The germline gives CDR1 LNHDA, CDR2 SQIVND (reference sequence). With V trimmed by 5 bases and J by 5 bases, 8 bases remained unmatched. This CDR3 contains 16 residues. Here the CDR3 reads CASSEPGTGVTGELFF. In DNA, the CDR3 is TGTGCCAGTAGTGAACCCGGGACAGGGGTGACCGGGGAGCTGTTTTTT. The full variable domain, with the rest looked up from reference TRBV19 and TRBJ2-2, is DGGITQSPKYLFRKEGQNVTLSCEQNLNHDAMYWYRQDPGQGLRLIYYSQIVNDFQKGDIAEGYSVSREKKESFPLTVTSAQKNPTAFYLCASSEPGTGVTGELFFGEGSRLTVL.

The chain is built from TRBV5-1 and TRBJ2-2, with D hard to call. V was clipped by 2 bases and J by 4 bases, with 15 bases between them. Germline values: CDR1 SGHRS, CDR2 YFSETQ. The CDR3 covers 16 residues. CDR3 residues: CASSFRPREVTGELFF. The CDR3 DNA follows: TGCGCCAGCAGCTTCCGGCCTAGAGAAGTCACCGGGGAGCTGTTTTTT.

Turning to this clone: Other DNA sequences from this sample encode an identical CDR3 as well. The gene calls are TRBV19 and TRBJ1-6, with D hard to call. The germline V gene has CDR1 LNHDA and CDR2 SQIVND (reference sequence). V was pared by 3 bases and J by 7 bases, with 7 bases between. The CDR3 sequence is 13 residues long. The CDR3 sequence: CASSIGRNSPLHF. CDR3 DNA sequence: TGTGCCAGTAGTATTGGGCGAAATTCACCCCTCCACTTT.

This chain joins TRBV10-3 and TRBJ1-1; D might be TRBD1 (6 bases). Trimming left V 0 bases short and J 1 base short, with 9 bases between. Germline lookup yields CDR1 ENHRY and CDR2 SYGVKD. The CDR3 extends over 15 amino acids. CDR3 residues: CAISESGAENTEAFF. In nucleotides, the CDR3 is TGTGCCATCAGTGAGTCGGGGGCAGAGAACACTGAAGCTTTCTTT.

The chain carries TRBV28 and TRBJ1-1, with D perhaps matching TRBD1 (6 bases). The CDR3 consists of 15 residues. CDR1 is MDHEN and CDR2 is SYDVKM in the germline V gene. V lost 5 bases and J 0 bases, leaving 13 bases between the germline ends. The chain's CDR3 is CASSSLDRLNTEAFF. The CDR3 DNA reads TGTGCCAGCAGTAGTCTTGACAGGCTGAACACTGAAGCTTTCTTT.

CDR3 DNA sequence: TGTGCCAGTCGAGGCTGGAATCAGCCCCAGCATTTT. It codes for CASRGWNQPQHF. This chain connects TRBV19 to TRBJ1-5; D is unclear. Germline lookup yields CDR1 LNHDA and CDR2 SQIVND (reference sequence). The CDR3 contains 12 residues. V was shortened by 8 bases and J by 4 bases, with 9 bases between the two germline ends.

This chain joins TRBV19 and TRBJ1-6; D is ambiguous. The V gene lost 5 bases and the J gene lost 0 bases, with 11 bases spanning the gap. Germline V gene sequence: CDR1 LNHDA, CDR2 SQIVND (reference sequence). This CDR3 spans 16 amino acids. The CDR3: CASSLRRGSYNSPLHF. CDR3 DNA: TGTGCCAGTAGTCTTCGCCGGGGCTCCTATAATTCACCCCTCCACTTT.

This chain uses TRBV5-1 with TRBJ1-2, with 10 bases that match TRBD1. Looked up from germline, CDR1 is SGHRS and CDR2 is YFSETQ. The V and J ends lost 4 bases and 0 bases, in that order; junction bases with no gene match: 6. The CDR3 loop spans 16 amino acids. The CDR3 here is CASSHPGQGANYGYTF. The CDR3 DNA reads TGCGCCAGCAGCCACCCCGGACAGGGGGCTAACTATGGCTACACCTTC.

The gene calls are TRBV28 and TRBJ2-7; the match to TRBD2 covers 11 bases. V dropped 5 bases and J dropped 3; count of bases not matched to a gene: 9. This CDR3 spans 16 amino acids. Per germline, CDR1 MDHEN and CDR2 SYDVKM. DNA for the CDR3: TGTGCCAGCAGTGAACCCCTAGCGGGGGGCTTCTACGAGCAGTACTTC. Translating it yields CASSEPLAGGFYEQYF.